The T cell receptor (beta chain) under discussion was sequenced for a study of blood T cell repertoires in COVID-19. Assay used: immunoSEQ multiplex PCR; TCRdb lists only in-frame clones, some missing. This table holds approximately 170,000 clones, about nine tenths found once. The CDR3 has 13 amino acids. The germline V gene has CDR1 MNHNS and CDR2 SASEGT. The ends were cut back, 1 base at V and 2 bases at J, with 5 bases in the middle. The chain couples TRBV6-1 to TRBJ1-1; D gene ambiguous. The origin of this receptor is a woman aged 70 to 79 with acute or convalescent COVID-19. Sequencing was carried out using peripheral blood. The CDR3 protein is CASSEGVNTEAFF. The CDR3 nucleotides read TGTGCCAGCAGTGAAGGAGTAAACACTGAAGCTTTCTTT.